The 4 T cell receptor beta chains below all came from one sample that was sequenced in a study of blood T cell repertoires in COVID-19 (dated by TCRdb to 2020 to 2022). Library creation used the immunoSEQ multiplex PCR assay. TCRdb obtained this table from immuneACCESS and retained in-frame rearrangements with V and J assigned. These tables miss some clones; where compared with another copy, unresolved V genes account for less than half of the shortfall, and the remainder is unexplained. The sample has a few hundred thousand clones on record, roughly 88% of them singletons. Jointly, the top ten make up about 3% of the sample. The sample consisted of peripheral blood. These receptors came from a woman aged 25 to 45 with active or convalescent COVID-19.

The chain has TRBV6-5 and TRBJ1-1; no reliable D call. Germline CDR1 reads MNHEY; CDR2 reads SVGAGI. This CDR3 region has 11 residues. V lost 2 bases, J lost 10 bases, and 8 bases lay in between. CDR3 DNA sequence: TGTGCCAGCAGTTACGGCCATGGAGCTTTCTTT. Its translation is CASSYGHGAFF.

This clone was observed a few times. The V gene is TRBV6-1, the J gene TRBJ2-7; D is perhaps TRBD2 (5 bases). CDR1 MNHNS and CDR2 SASEGT come from the germline V gene. V was shortened by 0 bases and J by 1 base, with 7 bases between the two germline ends. The CDR3 is 14 residues long. The CDR3 protein is CASSEARGSYEQYF. The CDR3 coding sequence is TGTGCCAGCAGTGAAGCACGGGGTTCCTACGAGCAGTACTTC.

This clone was seen only once. The chain links TRBV6-2 or TRBV6-3 to TRBJ1-4, with D uncertain. From germline, CDR1 is MNHEY and CDR2 SVGEGT. This CDR3 has 14 residues. Trimming removed 6 bases at V and 3 bases at J, with 11 bases between. CDR3 amino acids: CASSRSGANEKLFF. The CDR3 DNA is TGTGCCAGCAGCAGGAGTGGTGCTAATGAAAAACTGTTTTTT.

The chain links TRBV28 to TRBJ1-5; 7 bases agree with TRBD1. Trimming cost V 5 bases and J 2 bases; bases outside gene matches: 12. The length of the CDR3 is 17 residues. CDR1 and CDR2 (germline): MDHEN, SYDVKM. The CDR3, as DNA: TGTGCCAGCAGTCGATCGACAGGGTTGCGACGCAATCAGCCCCAGCATTTT. This gives the protein CASSRSTGLRRNQPQHF.